This T cell receptor (beta chain) stems from a study of cytomegalovirus exposure and HLA in healthy donors (dated by TCRdb to about 2017). Regarding the research as a whole: An earlier analysis of roughly 630 of the donors reported 250 to 300 Gb of sequence data and 120 million or so unique TCR beta sequences from roughly 180 million T cells. The study profiled the T cell repertoires of approximately 700 subjects by immunosequencing and related them to cytomegalovirus serostatus. Donor age, sex, ethnicity and CMV serostatus were collected together with the repertoire data. Roughly 5 DR-DQ haplotypes were handled as single units for association and clustering, since linkage in the cohort was strong. In an earlier analysis of 587 of the donors, high-throughput TCR beta sequencing was used to judge whether each TCR beta V gene segment behaved as functional or pseudogenic. A later analysis re-analyzed previously published TCR beta repertoires from 666 donors and added high-resolution HLA genotyping to study TCR occurrence patterns. Rather than using new phenotypic data, the later analysis identified candidate immune exposures from TCR beta sequences and from how often those sequences occurred across donors. Typing coverage varied by locus: about 620-630 donors for A, B, C, DRB1 and DQB1; approximately 500 for DQA1; 600 to 610 for DPA1; more than 450 for DPB1. A later genetic analysis used genome-wide SNP genotypes for about 65% of the roughly 670 donors, treating that subset as a discovery cohort. HLA typing included class I and class II loci at four-digit resolution. Of the 398 genotyped donors, roughly 76% were placed in the genetic ancestry cluster associated with self-reported Caucasian donors. The study was designed to test whether signatures of past pathogen exposure could be identified by cataloging public T cell receptors. Among around 400 genotyped donors of the cohort, an average of around 220,000 unique TCR beta nucleotide sequences was sequenced per donor, of which roughly 17% were non-productive. The study combined high-throughput TCR immunosequencing, statistical association of individual TCRs with disease status, and machine learning to predict cytomegalovirus infection status. Every repertoire in the discovery cohort had been generated on one and the same sequencing platform. Roughly 300 gigabases of sequencing data and tens of millions of unique TCR sequences were included in an early release covering 550 to 800 HLA-typed donors. In addition to the first cohort of around 670 subjects, a separate validation cohort of 120 different subjects was used.

The cohort was made up of 650 to 700 healthy bone marrow donors. Cohort members were all nominally healthy when sampled, although unrecorded immune exposures were likely present. The donor was CMV seronegative and belonged to the group of several hundred seronegative cohort members. A peripheral blood sample was collected from each donor, and TCR beta sequencing was performed on peripheral blood mononuclear cells. Genomic DNA was extracted from the blood cell samples with the Qiagen DNeasy Blood Extraction Kit. Broad study findings and their caveats: The sequencing pipeline was judged likely to have produced a cluster of highly shared sequence variants as a technical artifact. Presence/absence analyses assumed roughly uniform sequencing depth across donors, an assumption that may not hold. In this cohort, only TCR beta chains were sequenced, and detectable features were limited by the absence of alpha or paired-chain data. An association between a missense DCLRE1C variant and V-gene and J-gene trimming of TCR beta chains was found in a later genetic analysis and replicated in an independent cohort. A further reported finding was that TCR beta sequences accurately predicted the HLA-A and HLA-B alleles for most subjects in the first cohort. According to the authors, the approach could potentially be generalized to other disease states and immunological phenotypes. Because counts were too low, 15 to 20 rarely observed V segments, including chromosome 9 orphons, were excluded from the earlier analysis of 587 of the donors. In an earlier analysis of under 600 of the donors, most TCR beta V segments were observed in productive rearrangements about 87% or about 30% of the time, broadly matching IMGT annotations. A total of 164 TCR beta chains were listed by the study as associated with cytomegalovirus. Correlated functional status among segregating V segments might reflect linkage disequilibrium, but an unknown experimental factor could not be ruled out. Some IMGT-functional V segments, including TRBV6-2 and TRBV6-3, could not be told apart with the 87-base-pair reads, so those segments were excluded. In a later genetic analysis, fewer N-insertions in productive TCRs were reported among donors in an Asian-associated ancestry cluster than the roughly 700-donor mean. Assigning TCR associations to individual alleles was difficult when HLA alleles, especially DR and DQ, strongly co-occurred. At a false discovery rate of 0.05, a later analysis linked under 20,000 TCR beta sequences to specific HLA alleles. Cytomegalovirus status was reported to be diagnosed by the classifier with high specificity and sensitivity in both the original and validation cohorts. In a later analysis, HLA-associated TCR beta chains were found to be more clonally expanded and to have lower generation probabilities than equally common non-associated chains. In a later analysis, several top co-occurrence clusters were reported to appear linked to parvovirus B19, influenza, CMV and Epstein-Barr virus. Three of the identified cytomegalovirus-associated TCR beta chains were confirmed in vitro to be specific for cytomegalovirus antigens. According to a later analysis, most CMV-associated TCR beta chains appeared to be HLA-restricted, and the HLA associations seemed to be driven largely by CMV exposure. While some public TCRs were present in many individuals, most TCR sequences turned up only very rarely across donors. Because HLA typing was unavailable for some donors at each locus, only the typed subset was used in association tests. The only immune exposure information available for the cohort was CMV serostatus. In a later analysis, TCR association rates were found to vary across HLA loci, with the most associated TCRs seen for DRB1 alleles and the fewest for HLA-C alleles.

In the case of this clone: Its antigen has not been determined. Base qualities are not provided; no much larger clone lies one nucleotide away.

The method behind the library was the immunoSEQ multiplex PCR assay. For the multiplex PCR, a mixture combining 60 forward primers for TCR Vbeta segments and 13 reverse primers for TCR Jbeta segments was used. Amplification of the CDR3 region of rearranged TCR beta genes was performed with a multiplex PCR assay on genomic DNA. On the Illumina HiSeq System, the amplified TCR beta libraries were sequenced as 87-base-pair reads. As for the authors' bioinformatics: In a later analysis, some 80 million unique TCR beta chains were counted across the approximately 620 repertoires, and roughly 11 million of these chains were shared by at least two donors. Raw reads were error-corrected and collapsed into unique sequences by a nearest-neighbor algorithm in which closely related sequences were merged to remove PCR and sequencing errors. CDR3 sequences were aligned to IMGT reference sequences to assign V, D and J gene segments. For a sequence to be retained, at least a six-nucleotide match to both a V gene segment and a J gene segment was required. Rearrangements were classified as productive when the CDR3 lacked stop codons and remained in frame with V and J, and all other rearrangements were classified as non-productive. CDR3 was defined by IMGT convention, running from the second conserved V-encoded cysteine to the conserved J-encoded phenylalanine. The earlier analysis of 550 to 650 of the donors excluded any sequence lacking an unambiguous match to a single V gene segment. In an earlier analysis of approximately 590 of the donors, a V segment was called functional when productive rearrangements were above 56.7%, and segregating when the standard deviation between donors exceeded 5%. To diagnose cytomegalovirus status from the catalog of TCR beta chain sequences, a statistical classification framework was built. A later analysis assigned V and J genes by comparing TCR nucleotide sequences with IMGT/GENE-DB human TR gene sequences. Using the TCRdist pipeline, a later analysis assigned CDR3 sequences along with most-parsimonious VDJ recombination scenarios. In a later analysis, every TCR beta chain was defined by the combination of its CDR3 amino acid sequence and its V-gene family, and reads without a unique V-gene family were dropped. In a later analysis, 500 to 700 highly shared, low-generation-probability nucleotide sequences were removed to address suspected cross-contamination and a sequencing artifact. In a later analysis, a clonal expansion index was calculated for each public chain from normalized within-repertoire ranks of inferred template counts. In a later analysis, generation probabilities were computed using a VDJ recombination model fitted to out-of-frame rearrangements, and the results were checked against IGoR. A later analysis scored TCR-TCR, TCR-HLA and TCR-CMV co-occurrence with hypergeometric tests, applying a repertoire-size bias correction to TCR pairs. In a later analysis, false discovery rates were estimated by permuting HLA or CMV assignments 20 times. A later analysis grouped co-occurring TCRs with DBSCAN, adding TCRdist sequence similarity when clustering within HLA-allele-positive subsets. For co-occurrence clustering, repertoires with fewer than 30,000 or more than 120,000 public chains were excluded, along with five or six repertoires with anomalous nucleotide sharing. TCRdb's version of the immuneACCESS table is confined to in-frame rearrangements and falls short of the full clone set. An unresolved V gene accounts for under half of the shortfall where checked; the remainder is of unknown origin. V and J calls and clone size are as listed in that table; D and trimming were resolved from the DNA. This sample gives roughly 100,000 clones in total; approximately 80% of them show up just once. Of the sample, 1% to 1.5% falls within the top ten clones.

The CDR3, cysteine through phenylalanine, is 15 amino acids long. Left in the record is the CDR3 DNA by itself, 45 bases read in frame from the first base. Trimmed from V: 1 base; trimmed from J: 4 bases; junction bases lacking a gene match: 5. The CDR1 and CDR2 encoded by the germline V gene are SGDLS and YYNGEE. Sequenced material: PBMCs. The sequence derives from a man aged 25 to 40 in good health and CMV-seronegative. The chain was built from TRBV9 and TRBJ1-2; the junction holds 9 bases that match TRBD1. The CDR3 protein is CASSVRLTGGYGYTF. The DNA is as follows: TGTGCCAGCAGCGTACGCCTGACAGGGGGCTATGGCTACACCTTC.